This T cell receptor beta chain was recovered during a study of blood T cell repertoires in COVID-19. Participants were aged about 18 to 100 years from around 26 US areas. Germline-derived CDR1 and CDR2 are LGHDT and YNNKEL (reference sequence). The V gene end was trimmed by 0 bases and the J gene end by 6 bases; junction bases not matched to a gene: 2. The CDR3 is 14 amino acids. Sequencing was performed with immunoSEQ multiplex PCR; in TCRdb, only in-frame clones are kept and a portion is missing. The data hold 200,000 or so clones, with around four fifths observed a single time. This clonotype was sampled from a woman between 45 and 60 years old who had been exposed to COVID-19. The sequenced sample was PBMCs or T cells enriched from blood (not recorded which). The chain employs TRBV3-1 (or the pseudogene TRBV3-2) and TRBJ2-3; TRBD1 aligns across 8 bases. The CDR3 loop reads CASSQDTGGDTQYF. CDR3 coding DNA: TGTGCCAGCAGCCAAGATACAGGGGGGGATACGCAGTATTTT.